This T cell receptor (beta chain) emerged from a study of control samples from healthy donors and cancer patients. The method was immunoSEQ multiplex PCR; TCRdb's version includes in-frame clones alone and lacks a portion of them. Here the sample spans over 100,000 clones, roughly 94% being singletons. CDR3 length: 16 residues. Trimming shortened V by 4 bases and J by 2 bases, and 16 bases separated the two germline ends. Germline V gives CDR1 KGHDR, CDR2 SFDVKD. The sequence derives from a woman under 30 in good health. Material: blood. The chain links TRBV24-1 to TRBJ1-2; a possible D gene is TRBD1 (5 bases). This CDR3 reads CATSDPTRGANYGYTF. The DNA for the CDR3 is TGTGCCACCAGTGACCCGACCCGAGGGGCAAACTATGGCTACACCTTC.